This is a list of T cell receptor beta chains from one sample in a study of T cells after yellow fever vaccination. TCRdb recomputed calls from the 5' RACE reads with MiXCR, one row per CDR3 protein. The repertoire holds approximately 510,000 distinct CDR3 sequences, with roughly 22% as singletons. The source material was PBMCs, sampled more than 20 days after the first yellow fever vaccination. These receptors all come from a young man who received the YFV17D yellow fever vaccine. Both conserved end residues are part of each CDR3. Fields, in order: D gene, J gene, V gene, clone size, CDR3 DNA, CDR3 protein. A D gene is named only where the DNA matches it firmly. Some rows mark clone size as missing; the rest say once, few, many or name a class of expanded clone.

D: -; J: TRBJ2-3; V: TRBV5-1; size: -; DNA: TGCGCCAGCGATGATAGGGGCCTGGCAGATACGCAGTATTTT; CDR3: CASDDRGLADTQYF
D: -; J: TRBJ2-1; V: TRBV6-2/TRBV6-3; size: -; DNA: TGTGCCAGCAGTCCCGCGGCGGAGCAGTTCTTC; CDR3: CASSPAAEQFF
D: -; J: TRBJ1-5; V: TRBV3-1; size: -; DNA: TGTGCCAGCAGCCAAGTGGGAGTGGATCAGCCCCAGCATTTT; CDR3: CASSQVGVDQPQHF
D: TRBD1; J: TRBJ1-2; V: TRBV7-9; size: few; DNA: TGTGCCAGCAGCCCAGGACAGGGGGGCTACACCTTC; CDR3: CASSPGQGGYTF
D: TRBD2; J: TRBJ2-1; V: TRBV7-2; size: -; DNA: TGTGCCAGCAGCTTTGTAAGCGGGGGGGCGGAAGGCAATGAGCAGTTCTTC; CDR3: CASSFVSGGAEGNEQFF
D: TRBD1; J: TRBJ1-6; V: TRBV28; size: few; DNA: TGTGCCAGCAGTTTTGGGACAGGGGTGGGTTCACCCCTCCACTTT; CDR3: CASSFGTGVGSPLHF
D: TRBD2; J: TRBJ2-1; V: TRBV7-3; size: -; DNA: TGTGCCAGCAGCTTCGGGGGGGCCAGTGAGCAGTTCTTC; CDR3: CASSFGGASEQFF
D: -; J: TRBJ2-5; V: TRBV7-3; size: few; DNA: TGTGCCAGCAGCTTAGGAAACCCGGGGGAGACCCAGTACTTC; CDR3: CASSLGNPGETQYF
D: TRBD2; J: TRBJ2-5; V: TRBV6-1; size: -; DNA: TGTGCCAGCAGCCCCCCGAGGAGCGGGGGGGCCCCAGAGACCCAGTACTTC; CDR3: CASSPPRSGGAPETQYF
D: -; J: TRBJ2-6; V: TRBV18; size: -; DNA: TGTGCCAGCTCAAGGGGGGCCAACGTCCTGACTTTC; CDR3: CASSRGANVLTF
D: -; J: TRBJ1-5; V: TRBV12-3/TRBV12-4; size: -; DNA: TGTGCCAGCAGTCGCGGACAGCGCAATCAGCCCCAGCATTTT; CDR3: CASSRGQRNQPQHF
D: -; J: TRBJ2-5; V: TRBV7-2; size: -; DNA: TGTGCCAGCAGAGTTACAGGCCAAGAGACCCAGTACTTC; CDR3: CASRVTGQETQYF
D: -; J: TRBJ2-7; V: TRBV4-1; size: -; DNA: TGCGCCAGCAGCCAAACGAAGACGGGGACCTACGAGCAGTACTTC; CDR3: CASSQTKTGTYEQYF
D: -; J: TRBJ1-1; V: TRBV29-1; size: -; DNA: TGCAGTGTCGGGGGGGGTGGGGACACTGAAGCTTTCTTT; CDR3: CSVGGGGDTEAFF
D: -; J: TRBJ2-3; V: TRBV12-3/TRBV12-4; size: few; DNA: TGTGCCAGCAGTTTCGTACTAGGTGGGCCCCCAGATACGCAGTATTTT; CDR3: CASSFVLGGPPDTQYF
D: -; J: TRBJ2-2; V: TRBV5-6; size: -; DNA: TGTGCCAGCAGTTGGGCCCTAGACACCGGGGAGCTGTTTTTT; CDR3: CASSWALDTGELFF
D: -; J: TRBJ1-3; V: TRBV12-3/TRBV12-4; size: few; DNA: TGTGCCAGCGCACCCGGAAACACCATATATTTT; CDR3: CASAPGNTIYF
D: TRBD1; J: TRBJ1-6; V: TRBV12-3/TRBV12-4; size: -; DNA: TGTGCCAGCCGAACGGGGTACAGGGGTAATTCACCCCTCCACTTT; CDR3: CASRTGYRGNSPLHF
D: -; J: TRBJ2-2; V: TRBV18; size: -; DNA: TGTGCCAGCTCACCATCGGGGCTTAACACCGGGGAGCTGTTTTTT; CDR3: CASSPSGLNTGELFF
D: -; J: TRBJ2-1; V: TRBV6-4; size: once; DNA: TGTGCCAGCTCCCGAGGGCAGGCCTCCTACAATGAGCAGTTCTTC; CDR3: CASSRGQASYNEQFF
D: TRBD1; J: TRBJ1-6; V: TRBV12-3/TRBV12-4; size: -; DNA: TGTGCCAGCAGGGCCCCGGGACAGAGGAATTCACCCCTCCACTTT; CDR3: CASRAPGQRNSPLHF